The rows below give T cell receptor beta chains drawn from one sample of a study of cytomegalovirus exposure and HLA in healthy donors. Sequencing was performed with immunoSEQ multiplex PCR; in TCRdb, only in-frame clones are kept and a portion is missing. The table gives about 130,000 clones; the top ten clones make up 1.5% to 2% of it. The sample consisted of PBMCs. These receptors were collected from a man younger than 30 in good health and CMV-seronegative. The CDR3 runs from the conserved cysteine through the conserved F or W. A D gene is named only where the DNA matches it firmly.

V	J	D	DNA	CDR3
TRBV6-6	TRBJ1-6	-	TGTGCCAGCTCCGGGGGCTCCTATAATTCACCCCTCCACTTT	CASSGGSYNSPLHF
TRBV6-6	TRBJ2-7	-	TGTGCCAGCAGTTACTCTAGGGGGTACGAGCAGTACTTC	CASSYSRGYEQYF
TRBV6-1	TRBJ2-3	TRBD1	TGTGCCAGCAGTGAAAAGGGACAGAGGGCCGGCACAGATACGCAGTATTTT	CASSEKGQRAGTDTQYF
TRBV9	TRBJ2-7	TRBD1	TGTGCCAGCAGCCCACAAGACAGGGAATTTTCCTACGAGCAGTACTTC	CASSPQDREFSYEQYF
TRBV19	TRBJ1-2	-	TGTGCCAGTAGTAGCCGTGGCGGGGTAATGAGCTATGGCTACACCTTC	CASSSRGGVMSYGYTF
TRBV30	TRBJ1-5	-	TGTGCCTGGAGTGAAGTACTGGGCGATCAGCCCCAGCATTTT	CAWSEVLGDQPQHF
TRBV5-6	TRBJ2-3	TRBD1	TGTGCCAGCAGCACCACGTGGTCACAGGGGGCCAATACGCAGTATTTT	CASSTTWSQGANTQYF
TRBV9	TRBJ1-1	-	TGTGCCAGCAGCCCCAACCTCCCCGGTGAAGCTTTCTTT	CASSPNLPGEAFF
TRBV7-2	TRBJ2-7	-	TGTGCCAGCAGCTTAACGACAGTTTCCTCCTACGAGCAGTACTTC	CASSLTTVSSYEQYF
TRBV6-6	TRBJ2-7	TRBD2	TGTGCCAGCAGTTACGGTCTAGCGGGTTCCTACGAGCAGTACTTC	CASSYGLAGSYEQYF
TRBV11-2	TRBJ2-2	TRBD2	TGTGCCAGCAGCCCCCGTTTTAGCGGGAGGGGCGGGGAGCTGTTTTTT	CASSPRFSGRGGELFF
TRBV2	TRBJ2-1	TRBD2	TGTGCCACCGGTGGGTTAGCGGGAAACAATGAGCAGTTCTTC	CATGGLAGNNEQFF
TRBV5-1	TRBJ2-1	-	TGCGCCAGCACCAGACTAGACAATGAGCAGTTCTTC	CASTRLDNEQFF
TRBV19	TRBJ1-5	TRBD1	TGTGCCGCTAGACGACAGGGTTCGGGCAATCAGCCCCAGCATTTT	CAARRQGSGNQPQHF
TRBV4-3	TRBJ2-2	-	TGCGCCAGCAGCCAAGAGACGAGGCCCGGGGAGCTGTTTTTT	CASSQETRPGELFF
TRBV4-3	TRBJ2-7	TRBD1	TGCGCCAGCAGCCAAGTCCAGGGGGCCGGCCCCAACGAGCAGTACTTC	CASSQVQGAGPNEQYF
TRBV7-9	TRBJ2-5	-	TGTGCCAGCAGCTTAGCGGGGTCCCCGGGGGAGACCCAGTACTTC	CASSLAGSPGETQYF
TRBV6-5	TRBJ1-1	TRBD1	TGTGCCAGCAGTTACAGTGGGACAGGGCGGTACACTGAAGCTTTCTTT	CASSYSGTGRYTEAFF
TRBV5-1	TRBJ2-3	-	TGCGCCAGCAGCTTGGGGGGGGCAGATACGCAGTATTTT	CASSLGGADTQYF
TRBV19	TRBJ1-1	TRBD1	TGTGCCAGTAGGGAAATCCTAGGGACAGACGAGAACACTGAAGCTTTCTTT	CASREILGTDENTEAFF
TRBV29-1	TRBJ2-3	-	TGCAGCGTTGATACGGGGATCAGCACAGATACGCAGTATTTT	CSVDTGISTDTQYF
TRBV9	TRBJ1-5	-	TGTGCCAGCGGAGCCCACGGGGATAGCAATCAGCCCCAGCATTTT	CASGAHGDSNQPQHF
TRBV28	TRBJ2-7	-	TGTGCCAGCAGCCTCAGGCCCTACGAGCAGTACTTC	CASSLRPYEQYF
TRBV4-3	TRBJ2-7	-	TGCGCCAGCAGCCAAGACAGGGTTAGCGAGCAGTACTTC	CASSQDRVSEQYF
TRBV18	TRBJ1-1	-	TGTGCCAGCTCACGGGAGGGCGGGAGTGAAGCTTTCTTT	CASSREGGSEAFF
TRBV28	TRBJ1-1	TRBD1	TGTGCCAGTCGACAGGGGTACACTGAAGCTTTCTTT	CASRQGYTEAFF
TRBV7-6	TRBJ2-2	-	TGTGCCAGCAGCTTAGGAGGACTCGGGGAGCTGTTTTTT	CASSLGGLGELFF
TRBV7-9	TRBJ2-2	TRBD2	TGTGCCAGCGGCCGGGGGGACGGGGAGCTGTTTTTT	CASGRGDGELFF
TRBV4-1	TRBJ2-7	-	TGCGCCAGCAGCCAAGGCCTACTCTACGAGCAGTACTTC	CASSQGLLYEQYF
TRBV7-9	TRBJ2-5	TRBD1	TGTGCCAGCAGGCCCGGGACAGGGGAAGAGACCCAGTACTTC	CASRPGTGEETQYF
TRBV28	TRBJ2-1	-	TGTGCCAGCACAGGGTTCAATGAGCAGTTCTTC	CASTGFNEQFF
TRBV5-1	TRBJ2-7	TRBD1	TGCGCCAGCAGCTTGGTCGGGACAGGGATATCCTACGAGCAGTACTTC	CASSLVGTGISYEQYF
TRBV19	TRBJ1-4	-	TGTGCCAGTAGCAGTCCGGGGAAACTGTTTTTT	CASSSPGKLFF
TRBV21-1	TRBJ1-5	-	TGTGCCAGCAGCTGGAAGGGGACAGCCAAAAGGAGCAATCAGCCCCAGCATTTT	CASSWKGTAKRSNQPQHF
TRBV28	TRBJ2-7	-	TGTGCCAGCAGCTTAGCCAGTACCCTCAAATTCTACGAGCAGTACTTC	CASSLASTLKFYEQYF
TRBV7-9	TRBJ1-1	-	TGTGCCAGCAGCTCCCCGGGGAACACTGAAGCTTTCTTT	CASSSPGNTEAFF
TRBV11-1	TRBJ1-1	-	TGTGCCAGCAGCAAGAGCGGCAGGGGTATGGACACTGAAGCTTTCTTT	CASSKSGRGMDTEAFF